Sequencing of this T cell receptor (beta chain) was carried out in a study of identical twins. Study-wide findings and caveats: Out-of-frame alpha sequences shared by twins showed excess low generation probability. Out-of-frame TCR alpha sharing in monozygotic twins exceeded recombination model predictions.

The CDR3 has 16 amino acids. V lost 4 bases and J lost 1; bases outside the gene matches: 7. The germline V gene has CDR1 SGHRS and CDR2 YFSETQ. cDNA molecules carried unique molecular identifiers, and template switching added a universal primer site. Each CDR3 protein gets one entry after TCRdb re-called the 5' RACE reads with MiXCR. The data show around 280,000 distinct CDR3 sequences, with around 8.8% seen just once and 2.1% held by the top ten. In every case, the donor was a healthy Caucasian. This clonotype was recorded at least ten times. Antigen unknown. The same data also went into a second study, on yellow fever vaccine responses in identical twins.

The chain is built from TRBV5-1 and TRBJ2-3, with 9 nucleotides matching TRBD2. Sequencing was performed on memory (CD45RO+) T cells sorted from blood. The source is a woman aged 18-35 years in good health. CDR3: CASSMSSGIGTDTQYF. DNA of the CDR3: TGCGCCAGCAGCATGTCTAGCGGGATAGGCACAGATACGCAGTATTTT.